This T cell receptor (beta chain) originates from a study of cytomegalovirus exposure and HLA in healthy donors. A multiplex PCR was run with 60 Vbeta primers and 13 Jbeta primers. The assay was immunoSEQ multiplex PCR, and TCRdb's table has in-frame clones only and misses some. The table shows 150,000 to 200,000 clones, with approximately 79% occurring only once. General study results and limits: Researchers reported in a later analysis that a missense DCLRE1C variant was tied to TCR beta V- and J-gene trimming. Specificity for CMV antigens was confirmed in vitro for a few of the CMV-associated chains.

This clone was seen more than once but under ten times. Its antigen is still unknown. CDR1 is SGDLS and CDR2 is YYNGEE in the germline V gene. V lost 4 bases to trimming and J lost 4 bases; unmatched junction nucleotides: 8. The CDR3 spans 15 residues. This sequence originates from a woman aged 45-65 years in good health and CMV-seropositive. Sequencing was performed on PBMCs. V gene TRBV9 combines with J gene TRBJ1-5, with 7 bases that match TRBD1. The CDR3 sequence: CASSQHTGVNQPQHF. Here the CDR3 DNA reads TGTGCCAGCAGCCAACACACAGGGGTAAATCAGCCCCAGCATTTT.